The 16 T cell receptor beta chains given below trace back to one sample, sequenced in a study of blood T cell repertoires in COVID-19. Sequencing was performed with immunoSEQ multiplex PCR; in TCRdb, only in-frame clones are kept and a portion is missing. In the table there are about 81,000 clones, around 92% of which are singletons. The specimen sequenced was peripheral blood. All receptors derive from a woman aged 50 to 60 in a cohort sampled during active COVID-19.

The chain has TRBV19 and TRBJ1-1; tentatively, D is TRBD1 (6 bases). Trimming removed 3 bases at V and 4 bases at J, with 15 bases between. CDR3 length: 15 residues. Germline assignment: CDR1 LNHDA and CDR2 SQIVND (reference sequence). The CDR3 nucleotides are TGTGCCAGTAGTATCTCCAGGGGCGCGAGCACTGAAGCTTTCTTT. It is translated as CASSISRGASTEAFF.

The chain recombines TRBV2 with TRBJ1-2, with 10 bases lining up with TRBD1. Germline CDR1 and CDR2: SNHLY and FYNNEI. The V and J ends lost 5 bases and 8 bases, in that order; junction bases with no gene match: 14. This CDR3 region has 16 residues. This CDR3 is CASSNSGTGELGGYTF. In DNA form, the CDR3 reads TGTGCCAGCAGTAATTCCGGGACAGGGGAATTGGGAGGCTACACCTTC.

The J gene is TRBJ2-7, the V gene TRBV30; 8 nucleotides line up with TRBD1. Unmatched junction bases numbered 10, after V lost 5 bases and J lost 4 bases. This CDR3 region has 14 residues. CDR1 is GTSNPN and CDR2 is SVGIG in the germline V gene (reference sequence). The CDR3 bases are TGTGCCTGGGCTCCCGGGACAGGTTCTTACGAGCAGTACTTC. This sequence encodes CAWAPGTGSYEQYF.

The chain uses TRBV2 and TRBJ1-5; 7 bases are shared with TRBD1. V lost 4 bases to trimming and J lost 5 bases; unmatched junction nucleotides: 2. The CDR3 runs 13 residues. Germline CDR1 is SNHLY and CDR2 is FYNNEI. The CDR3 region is CASSGTGYQPQHF. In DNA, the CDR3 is TGTGCCAGCAGTGGGACAGGCTATCAGCCCCAGCATTTT.

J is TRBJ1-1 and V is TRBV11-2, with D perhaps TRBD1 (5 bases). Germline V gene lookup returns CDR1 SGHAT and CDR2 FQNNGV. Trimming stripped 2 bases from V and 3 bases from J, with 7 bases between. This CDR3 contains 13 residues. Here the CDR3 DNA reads TGTGCCAGCAGCTTAACCAGGGACACTGAAGCTTTCTTT. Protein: CASSLTRDTEAFF.

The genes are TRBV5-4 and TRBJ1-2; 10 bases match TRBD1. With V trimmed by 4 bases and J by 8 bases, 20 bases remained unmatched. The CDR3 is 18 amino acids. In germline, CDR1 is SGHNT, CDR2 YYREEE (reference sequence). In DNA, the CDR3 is TGTGCCAGCAGCCATCAAGGGGGACAGGGGCGTCGCGGAGGCGGCTACACCTTC. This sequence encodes CASSHQGGQGRRGGGYTF. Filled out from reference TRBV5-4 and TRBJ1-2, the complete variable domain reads ETGVTQSPTHLIKTRGQQVTLRCSSQSGHNTVSWYQQALGQGPQFIFQYYREEENGRGNFPPRFSGLQFPNYSSELNVNALELDDSALYLCASSHQGGQGRRGGGYTFGSGTRLTVV.

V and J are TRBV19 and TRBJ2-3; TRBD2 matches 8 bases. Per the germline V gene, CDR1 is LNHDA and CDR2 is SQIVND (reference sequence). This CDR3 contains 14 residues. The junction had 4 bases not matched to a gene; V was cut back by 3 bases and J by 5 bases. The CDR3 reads CASSIRGGIDTQYF. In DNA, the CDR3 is TGTGCCAGTAGTATCCGGGGGGGCATAGATACGCAGTATTTT.

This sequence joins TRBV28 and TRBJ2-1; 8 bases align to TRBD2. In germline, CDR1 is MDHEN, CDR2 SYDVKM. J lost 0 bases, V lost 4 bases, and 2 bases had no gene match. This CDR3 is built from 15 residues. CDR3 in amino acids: CASSSGTSSYNEQFF. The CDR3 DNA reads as TGTGCCAGCAGTTCCGGGACTAGCTCCTACAATGAGCAGTTCTTC.

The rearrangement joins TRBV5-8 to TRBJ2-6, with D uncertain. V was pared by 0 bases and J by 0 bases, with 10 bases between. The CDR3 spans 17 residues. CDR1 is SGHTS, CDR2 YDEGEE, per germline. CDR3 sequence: CASSLVTESSGANVLTF. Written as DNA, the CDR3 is TGTGCCAGCAGCTTGGTAACAGAAAGCTCTGGGGCCAACGTCCTGACTTTC.

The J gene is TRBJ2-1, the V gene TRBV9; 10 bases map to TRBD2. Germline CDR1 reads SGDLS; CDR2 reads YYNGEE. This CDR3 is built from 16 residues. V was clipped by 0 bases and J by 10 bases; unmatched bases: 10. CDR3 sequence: CASSVGASGGAKEQFF. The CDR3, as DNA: TGTGCCAGCAGCGTAGGGGCCAGCGGGGGGGCGAAGGAGCAGTTCTTC.

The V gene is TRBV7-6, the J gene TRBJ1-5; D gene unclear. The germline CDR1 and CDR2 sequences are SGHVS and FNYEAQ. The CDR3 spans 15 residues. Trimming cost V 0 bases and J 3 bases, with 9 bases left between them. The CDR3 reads CASSLARRSNQPQHF. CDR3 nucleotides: TGTGCCAGCAGCTTAGCGCGCAGGTCCAATCAGCCCCAGCATTTT.

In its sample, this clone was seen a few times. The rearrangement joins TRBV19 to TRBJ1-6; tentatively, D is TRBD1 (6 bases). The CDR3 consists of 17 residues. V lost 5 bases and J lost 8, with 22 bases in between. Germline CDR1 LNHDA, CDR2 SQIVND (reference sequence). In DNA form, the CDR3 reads TGTGCCAGTAGTCCCATAAGGAGGGGGGGTGTGGATTCACCCCTCCACTTT. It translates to CASSPIRRGGVDSPLHF.

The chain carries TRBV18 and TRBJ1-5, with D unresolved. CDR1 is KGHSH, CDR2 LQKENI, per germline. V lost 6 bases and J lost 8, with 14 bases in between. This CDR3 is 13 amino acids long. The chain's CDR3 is CASSPGGSEPQHF. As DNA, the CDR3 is TGTGCCAGCTCCCCAGGCGGGTCGGAGCCCCAGCATTTT.

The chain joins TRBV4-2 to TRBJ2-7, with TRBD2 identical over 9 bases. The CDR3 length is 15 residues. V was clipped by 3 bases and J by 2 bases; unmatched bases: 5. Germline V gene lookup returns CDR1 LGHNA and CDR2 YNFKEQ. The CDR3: CASSQLAGAPYEQYF. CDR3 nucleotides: TGTGCCAGCAGCCAGTTAGCGGGAGCGCCCTACGAGCAGTACTTC.

DNA of the CDR3: TGTGCCTGGAGTCAACAGGGGAAACCCGGCTACACCTTC. Its protein product is CAWSQQGKPGYTF. The gene calls are TRBV30 and TRBJ1-2; 7 positions match TRBD1. This CDR3 region has 13 residues. V lost 2 bases to trimming and J lost 8 bases; unmatched junction nucleotides: 8. Germline CDR1 GTSNPN, CDR2 SVGIG (reference sequence). The full variable domain, in which reference TRBV30 and TRBJ1-2 provide the parts outside the CDR3, is SQTIHQWPATLVQPVGSPLSLECTVEGTSNPNLYWYRQAAGRGLQLLFYSVGIGQISSEVPQNLSASRPQDRQFILSSKKLLLSDSGFYLCAWSQQGKPGYTFGSGTRLTVV.

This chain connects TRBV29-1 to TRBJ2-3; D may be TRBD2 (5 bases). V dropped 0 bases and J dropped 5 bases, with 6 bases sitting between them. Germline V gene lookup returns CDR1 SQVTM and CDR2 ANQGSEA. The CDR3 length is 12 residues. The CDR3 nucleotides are TGCAGCGTTGAAGAAGGGAGAGATACGCAGTATTTT. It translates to CSVEEGRDTQYF.